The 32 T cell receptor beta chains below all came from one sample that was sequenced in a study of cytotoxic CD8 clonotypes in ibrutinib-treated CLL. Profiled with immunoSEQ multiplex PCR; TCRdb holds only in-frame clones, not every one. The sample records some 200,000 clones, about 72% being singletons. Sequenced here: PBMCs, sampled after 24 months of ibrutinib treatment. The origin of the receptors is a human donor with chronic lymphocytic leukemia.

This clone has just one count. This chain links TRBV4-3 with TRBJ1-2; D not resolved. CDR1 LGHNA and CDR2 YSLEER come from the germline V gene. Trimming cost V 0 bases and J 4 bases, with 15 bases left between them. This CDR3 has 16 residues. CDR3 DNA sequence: TGCGCCAGCAGCCAAGAACCGCAACAGAGTATCTATGGCTACACCTTC. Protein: CASSQEPQQSIYGYTF.

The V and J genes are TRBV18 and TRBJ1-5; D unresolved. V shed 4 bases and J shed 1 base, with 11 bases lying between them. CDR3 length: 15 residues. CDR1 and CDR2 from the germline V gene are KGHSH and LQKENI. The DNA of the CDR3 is TGTGCCAGCTCACTCAATCATTGGAGCAATCAGCCCCAGCATTTT. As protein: CASSLNHWSNQPQHF.

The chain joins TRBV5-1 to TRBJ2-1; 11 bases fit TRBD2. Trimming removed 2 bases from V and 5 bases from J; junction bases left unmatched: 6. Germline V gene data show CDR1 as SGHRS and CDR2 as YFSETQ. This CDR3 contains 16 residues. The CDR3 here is CASSFPSGRTNNEQFF. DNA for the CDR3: TGCGCCAGCAGCTTTCCTAGCGGGAGGACAAACAATGAGCAGTTCTTC.

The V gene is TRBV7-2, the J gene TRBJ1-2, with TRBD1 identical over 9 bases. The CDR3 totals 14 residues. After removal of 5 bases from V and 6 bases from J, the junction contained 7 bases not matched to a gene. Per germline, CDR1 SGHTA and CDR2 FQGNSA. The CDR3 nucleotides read TGTGCCAGCAGCCAACAGGGGGCGAATCATGGCTACACCTTC. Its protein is CASSQQGANHGYTF.

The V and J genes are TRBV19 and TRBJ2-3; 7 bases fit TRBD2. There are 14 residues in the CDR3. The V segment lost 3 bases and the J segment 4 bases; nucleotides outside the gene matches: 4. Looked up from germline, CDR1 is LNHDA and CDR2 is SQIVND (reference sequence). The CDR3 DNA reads TGTGCCAGTAGTATCGCGGGAGTGGCAGATACGCAGTATTTT. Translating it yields CASSIAGVADTQYF.

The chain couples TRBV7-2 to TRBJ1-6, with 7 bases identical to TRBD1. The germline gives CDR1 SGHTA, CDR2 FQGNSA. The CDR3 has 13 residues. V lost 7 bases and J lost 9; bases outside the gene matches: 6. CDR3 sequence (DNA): TGTGCCAGCACGACAGGGTCGCGTTCACCCCTCCACTTT. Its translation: CASTTGSRSPLHF.

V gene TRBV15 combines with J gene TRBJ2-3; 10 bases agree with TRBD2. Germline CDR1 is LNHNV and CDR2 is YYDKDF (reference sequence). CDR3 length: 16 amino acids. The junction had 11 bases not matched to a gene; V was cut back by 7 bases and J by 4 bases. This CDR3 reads CATTDKASGSSDTQYF. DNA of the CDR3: TGTGCCACCACTGATAAGGCTAGCGGGAGTTCAGATACGCAGTATTTT.

CDR3 loop: CASSQDPLGTDTQYF. The CDR3 bases are TGCGCCAGCAGCCAAGATCCACTTGGAACAGATACGCAGTATTTT. The gene calls are TRBV4-3 and TRBJ2-3; D not certain. Germline lookup yields CDR1 LGHNA and CDR2 YSLEER. Trimming left V 0 bases short and J 3 bases short, with 10 bases between. There are 15 residues in the CDR3.

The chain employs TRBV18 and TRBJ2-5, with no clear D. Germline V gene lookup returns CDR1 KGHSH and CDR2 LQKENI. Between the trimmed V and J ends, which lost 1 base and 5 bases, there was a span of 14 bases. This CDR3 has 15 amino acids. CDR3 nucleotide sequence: TGTGCCAGCTCACCACTTCCCTGGCAGTGGGAGACCCAGTACTTC. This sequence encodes CASSPLPWQWETQYF.

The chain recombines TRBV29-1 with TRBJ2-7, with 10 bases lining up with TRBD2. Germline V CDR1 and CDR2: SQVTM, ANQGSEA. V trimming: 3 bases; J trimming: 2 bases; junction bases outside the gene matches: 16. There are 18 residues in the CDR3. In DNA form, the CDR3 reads TGCAGCGTTGACTCCCGGACTAGCGGCGAGAACCCCACCTACGAGCAGTACTTC. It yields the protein CSVDSRTSGENPTYEQYF.

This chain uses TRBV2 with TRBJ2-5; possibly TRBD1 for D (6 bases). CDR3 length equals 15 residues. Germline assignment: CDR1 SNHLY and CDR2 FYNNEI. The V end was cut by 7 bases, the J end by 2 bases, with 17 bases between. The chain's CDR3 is CASKTLTGPQETQYF. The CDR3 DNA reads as TGTGCCAGCAAGACACTGACAGGCCCACAAGAGACCCAGTACTTC. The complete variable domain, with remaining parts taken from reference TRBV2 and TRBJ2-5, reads EPEVTQTPSHQVTQMGQEVILRCVPISNHLYFYWYRQILGQKVEFLVSFYNNEISEKSEIFDDQFSVERPDGSNFTLKIRSTKLEDSAMYFCASKTLTGPQETQYFGPGTRLLVL.

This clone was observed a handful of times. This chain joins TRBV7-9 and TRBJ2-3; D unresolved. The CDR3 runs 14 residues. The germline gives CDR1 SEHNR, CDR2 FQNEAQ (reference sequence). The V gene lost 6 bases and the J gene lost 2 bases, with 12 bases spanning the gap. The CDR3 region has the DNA TGTGCCAGCAGGCCAGGACGGTCCACAGATACGCAGTATTTT. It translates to CASRPGRSTDTQYF. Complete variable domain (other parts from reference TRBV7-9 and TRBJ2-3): DTGVSQNPRHKITKRGQNVTFRCDPISEHNRLYWYRQTLGQGPEFLTYFQNEAQLEKSRLLSDRFSAERPKGSFSTLEIQRTEQGDSAMYLCASRPGRSTDTQYFGPGTRLTVL.

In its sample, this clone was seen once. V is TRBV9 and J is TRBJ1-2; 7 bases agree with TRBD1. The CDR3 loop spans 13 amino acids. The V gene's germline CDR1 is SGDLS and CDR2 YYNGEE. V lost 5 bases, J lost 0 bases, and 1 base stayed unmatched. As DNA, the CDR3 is TGTGCCAGCAGGGACAGGTCTAACTATGGCTACACCTTC. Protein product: CASRDRSNYGYTF.

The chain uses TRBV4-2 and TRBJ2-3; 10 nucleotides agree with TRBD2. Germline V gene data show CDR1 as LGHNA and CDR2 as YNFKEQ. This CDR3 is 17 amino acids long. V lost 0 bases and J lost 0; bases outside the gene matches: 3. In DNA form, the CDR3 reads TGTGCCAGCAGCCAAGAAAGCGGGAGGGATAGCACAGATACGCAGTATTTT. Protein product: CASSQESGRDSTDTQYF.

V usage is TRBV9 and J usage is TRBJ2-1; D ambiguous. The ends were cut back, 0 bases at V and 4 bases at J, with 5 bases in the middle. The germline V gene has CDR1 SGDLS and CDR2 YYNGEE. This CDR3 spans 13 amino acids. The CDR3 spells CASSVDQYNEQFF. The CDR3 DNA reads TGTGCCAGCAGCGTAGATCAGTACAATGAGCAGTTCTTC.

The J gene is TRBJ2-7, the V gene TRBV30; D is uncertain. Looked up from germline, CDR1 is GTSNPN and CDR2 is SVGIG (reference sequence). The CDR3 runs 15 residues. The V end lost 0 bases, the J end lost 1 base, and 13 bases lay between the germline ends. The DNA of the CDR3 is TGTGCCTGGAGTGTAAGTGCGGTGGGGTCCTACGAGCAGTACTTC. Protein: CAWSVSAVGSYEQYF.

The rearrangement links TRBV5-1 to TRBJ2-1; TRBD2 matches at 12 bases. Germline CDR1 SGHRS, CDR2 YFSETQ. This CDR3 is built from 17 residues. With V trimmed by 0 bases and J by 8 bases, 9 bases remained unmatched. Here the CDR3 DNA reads TGCGCCAGCAGCTTGGCACCCGGGACTAGCGGGTTTGATGAGCAGTTCTTC. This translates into CASSLAPGTSGFDEQFF.

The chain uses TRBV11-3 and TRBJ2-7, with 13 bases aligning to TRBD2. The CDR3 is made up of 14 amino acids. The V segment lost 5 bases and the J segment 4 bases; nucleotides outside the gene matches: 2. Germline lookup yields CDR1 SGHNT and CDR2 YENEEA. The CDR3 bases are TGTGCCAGCAGCCGGACTAGCGGGGGTTACGAGCAGTACTTC. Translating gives CASSRTSGGYEQYF.

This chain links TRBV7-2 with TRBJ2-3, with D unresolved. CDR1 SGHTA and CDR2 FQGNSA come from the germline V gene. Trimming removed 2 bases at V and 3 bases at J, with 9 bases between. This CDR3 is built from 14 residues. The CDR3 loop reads CASSLIPETDTQYF. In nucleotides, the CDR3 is TGTGCCAGCAGCTTAATTCCCGAAACAGATACGCAGTATTTT.

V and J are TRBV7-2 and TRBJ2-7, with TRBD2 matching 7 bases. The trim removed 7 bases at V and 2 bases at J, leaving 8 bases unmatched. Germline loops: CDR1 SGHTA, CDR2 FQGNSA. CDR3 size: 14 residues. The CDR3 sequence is CASTLREGPYEQYF. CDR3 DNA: TGTGCCAGCACCCTAAGGGAGGGCCCCTACGAGCAGTACTTC.

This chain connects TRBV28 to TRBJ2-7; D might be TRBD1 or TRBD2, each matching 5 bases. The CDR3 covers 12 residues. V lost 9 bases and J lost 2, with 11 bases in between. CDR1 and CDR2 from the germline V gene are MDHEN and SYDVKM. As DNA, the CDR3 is TGTGCCAGTGAGGGGCGGGCCTACGAGCAGTACTTC. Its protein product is CASEGRAYEQYF.

For the CDR3, the DNA is TGTGCCAGCAGCAGTACAGGTTCGAACACCGGGGAGCTGTTTTTT. It yields the protein CASSSTGSNTGELFF. This rearrangement joins TRBV7-2 to TRBJ2-2, with D perhaps TRBD1 (5 bases). In germline, CDR1 is SGHTA, CDR2 FQGNSA. V lost 5 bases, J lost 0 bases, and 10 bases lay in between. The CDR3 contains 15 residues.

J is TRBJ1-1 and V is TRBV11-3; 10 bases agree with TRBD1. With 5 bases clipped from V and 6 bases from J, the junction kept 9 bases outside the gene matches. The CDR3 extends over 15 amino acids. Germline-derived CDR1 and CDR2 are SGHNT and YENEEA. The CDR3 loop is CASSTGQGVGAEAFF. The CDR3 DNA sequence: TGTGCCAGCAGCACAGGACAGGGGGTTGGGGCTGAAGCTTTCTTT.

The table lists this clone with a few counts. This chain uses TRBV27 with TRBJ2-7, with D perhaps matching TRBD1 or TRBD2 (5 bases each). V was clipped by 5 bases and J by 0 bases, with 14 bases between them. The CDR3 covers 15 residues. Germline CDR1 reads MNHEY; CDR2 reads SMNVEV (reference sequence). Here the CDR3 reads CASSPAGTSSYEQYF. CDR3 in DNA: TGTGCCAGCAGTCCCGCCGGGACCAGCTCCTACGAGCAGTACTTC.

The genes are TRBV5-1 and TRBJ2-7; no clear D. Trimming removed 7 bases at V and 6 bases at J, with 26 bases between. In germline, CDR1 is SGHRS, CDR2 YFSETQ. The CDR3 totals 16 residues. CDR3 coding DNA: TGCGCCAGCGCCCCGGCTTCACTCCGTCCTCGTCGCGAGCAGTACTTC. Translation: CASAPASLRPRREQYF.

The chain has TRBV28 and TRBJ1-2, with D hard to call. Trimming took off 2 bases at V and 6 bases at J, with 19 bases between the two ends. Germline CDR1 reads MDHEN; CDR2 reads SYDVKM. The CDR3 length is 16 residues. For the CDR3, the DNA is TGTGCCAGCAGTTTACAACCGGGCGCCGGTCCCAATGGCTACACCTTC. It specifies CASSLQPGAGPNGYTF.

CDR3 nucleotide sequence: TGTGCCAGCAGCTTGTTTCAGCGAATCTCCTACAATGAGCAGTTCTTC. This codes for CASSLFQRISYNEQFF. The rearrangement uses TRBV11-2 and TRBJ2-1; no clear D gene. The CDR3 covers 16 residues. Germline V gene lookup returns CDR1 SGHAT and CDR2 FQNNGV. Trimming removed 3 bases at V and 0 bases at J, with 12 bases between.

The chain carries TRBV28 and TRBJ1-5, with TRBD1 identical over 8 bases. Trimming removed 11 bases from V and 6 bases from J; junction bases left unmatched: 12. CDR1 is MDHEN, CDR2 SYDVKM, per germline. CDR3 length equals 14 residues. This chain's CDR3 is CAGRDRGTGQPQHF. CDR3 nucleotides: TGTGCCGGCCGAGACAGGGGAACGGGTCAGCCCCAGCATTTT.

CDR3 loop: CASTRGVGNEQYF. CDR3 bases: TGTGCCAGCACGAGGGGTGTCGGGAACGAGCAGTACTTC. The V and J genes are TRBV7-2 and TRBJ2-7, with D perhaps matching TRBD1 or TRBD2 (5 bases each). Trimming removed 7 bases from V and 5 bases from J, with 15 bases in between. This CDR3 is built from 13 residues. CDR1 is SGHTA and CDR2 is FQGNSA in the germline V gene.

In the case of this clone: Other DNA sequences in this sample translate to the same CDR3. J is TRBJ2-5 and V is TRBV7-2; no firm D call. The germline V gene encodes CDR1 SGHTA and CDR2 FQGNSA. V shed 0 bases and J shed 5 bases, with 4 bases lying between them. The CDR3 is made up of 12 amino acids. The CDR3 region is CASSLAWETQYF. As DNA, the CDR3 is TGTGCCAGCAGCTTAGCTTGGGAGACCCAGTACTTC.

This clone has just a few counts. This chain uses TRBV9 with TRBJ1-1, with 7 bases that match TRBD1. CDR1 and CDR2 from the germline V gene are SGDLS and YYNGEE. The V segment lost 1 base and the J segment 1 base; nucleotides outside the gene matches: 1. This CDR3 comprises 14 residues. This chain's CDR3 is CASSVQGGNTEAFF. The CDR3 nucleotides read TGTGCCAGCAGCGTACAGGGGGGGAACACTGAAGCTTTCTTT. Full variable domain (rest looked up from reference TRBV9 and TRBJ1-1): DSGVTQTPKHLITATGQRVTLRCSPRSGDLSVYWYQQSLDQGLQFLIQYYNGEERAKGNILERFSAQQFPDLHSELNLSSLELGDSALYFCASSVQGGNTEAFFGQGTRLTVV.

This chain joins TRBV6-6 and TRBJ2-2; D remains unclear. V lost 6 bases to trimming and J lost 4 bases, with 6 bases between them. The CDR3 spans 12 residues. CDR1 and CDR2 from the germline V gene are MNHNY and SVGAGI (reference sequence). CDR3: CASSRSTGELFF. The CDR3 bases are TGTGCCAGCAGCCGCAGCACCGGGGAGCTGTTTTTT.